The clone carrying this T cell receptor beta chain has just a few counts. J was trimmed by 6 bases and V by 2 bases; bases with no gene match: 1. Germline-derived CDR1 and CDR2 are SGHRS and YFSETQ. This CDR3 contains 12 residues. The sample comes from a study of blood T cell repertoires in COVID-19. At the level of the study: COVID-19 samples from acute and convalescent phases originated in the United States, Italy and Spain. The analysed material was cDNA or gDNA that came from T cells, B-cell-depleted T cells, or PBMCs.

Sequencing was performed with immunoSEQ multiplex PCR; in TCRdb, only in-frame clones are kept and a portion is missing. The top ten hold about 15% of the sample, which has tens of thousands of clones, 65% to 85% seen once. This sequence was found in a human donor with active or convalescent COVID-19. The donor label of this sample is uncertain. The chain joins TRBV5-1 to TRBJ1-2; TRBD1 aligns across 7 bases. Sequenced input: peripheral blood. The CDR3 DNA follows: TGCGCCAGCAGCTTTCAGGGGGATGGCTACACCTTC. Protein product: CASSFQGDGYTF.